The next 20 T cell receptor beta chains were all read from a single sample in a study of identical twins (dated by TCRdb to 2016 to 2018). The protocol used for the library was 5' RACE. Data came from an Illumina HiSeq 2000. TCRdb reprocessed the public reads (quality trimming at Q25 with fastp, clone calling with MiXCR) and kept in-frame beta chains. Records with the same CDR3 protein are collapsed into one entry carrying the most frequent genes and DNA. For this sample there are around 250,000 distinct CDR3 sequences; 5.5% to 7% appear just once. 3% to 4.5% of the sample is held by the ten biggest clonotypes. The same data also contributed to another study, on yellow fever vaccine responses in identical twins.

Sequenced input: memory (CD45RO+) T cells sorted from blood. What this sample's cell subset or site label stands for: CD45RO+ enriched T cells. Receptor source: a young woman in good health.

Many counts were recorded for this clonotype. This rearrangement joins TRBV3-1 to TRBJ2-1, with TRBD2 identical over 12 bases. CDR1 is LGHDT and CDR2 is YNNKEL in the germline V gene (reference sequence). J gave up 3 bases and V 4 bases, and 1 base lay outside the gene matches. This CDR3 has 15 amino acids. In DNA, the CDR3 is TGTGCCAGCAGCCCTAGCGGGGGGGTCTACAATGAGCAGTTCTTC. Residues: CASSPSGGVYNEQFF.

The rearrangement uses TRBV3-1 and TRBJ1-2; no clear D. Germline values: CDR1 LGHDT, CDR2 YNNKEL (reference sequence). The CDR3 covers 14 residues. Trimming removed 1 base from V and 0 bases from J, with 6 bases in between. For the CDR3, the DNA is TGTGCCAGCAGCCAAGGGACGTCTAACTATGGCTACACCTTC. It codes for CASSQGTSNYGYTF.

The V gene is TRBV4-2, the J gene TRBJ1-4; D might be TRBD1 (6 bases). Trimming took off 0 bases at V and 8 bases at J, with 16 bases between the two ends. CDR3 size: 16 residues. The germline V gene encodes CDR1 LGHNA and CDR2 YNFKEQ. The CDR3 DNA reads as TGTGCCAGCAGCCAAGACCCGGACAGCGTCTGGGAAAAACTGTTTTTT. The encoded protein is CASSQDPDSVWEKLFF.

This clonotype has a count of ten or more. J is TRBJ1-5 and V is TRBV6-5; D is uncertain. Germline lookup yields CDR1 MNHEY and CDR2 SVGAGI. The V and J ends lost 0 bases and 7 bases respectively, with 7 bases between them. This CDR3 comprises 13 residues. CDR3 DNA sequence: TGTGCCAGCAGTTACTCCGGGTCCCAGCCCCAGCATTTT. It codes for CASSYSGSQPQHF.

This clonotype was observed a handful of times. This sequence joins TRBV20-1 and TRBJ2-1; a possible D gene is TRBD1 (6 bases). Looked up from germline, CDR1 is DFQATT and CDR2 is SNEGSKA (reference sequence). Trimming stripped 0 bases from V and 0 bases from J, with 9 bases between. The CDR3 is 15 residues long. The DNA of the CDR3 is TGCAGTGCTAGAGAAACAGGGCTCTCCTACAATGAGCAGTTCTTC. Its protein is CSARETGLSYNEQFF.

This clonotype was observed at least ten times. The gene calls are TRBV27 and TRBJ1-1, with TRBD1 as a possible D gene (6 bases). V was clipped by 1 base and J by 3 bases, with 12 bases between them. The CDR3 runs to 15 residues. CDR1 MNHEY and CDR2 SMNVEV come from the germline V gene (reference sequence). DNA of the CDR3: TGTGCCAGCAGTTTATGGGCCTCAGGGGACACTGAAGCTTTCTTT. Translating it yields CASSLWASGDTEAFF.

In its sample, this clonotype was seen many times. The chain couples TRBV20-1 to TRBJ2-3, with D hard to call. This CDR3 comprises 11 residues. The germline V gene has CDR1 DFQATT and CDR2 SNEGSKA (reference sequence). Trimming cost V 6 bases and J 5 bases, with 9 bases left between them. This chain's CDR3 is CSAPGGDTQYF. The CDR3 DNA reads as TGCAGTGCCCCGGGTGGAGATACGCAGTATTTT.

This clonotype was recorded a few times. V gene TRBV25-1 combines with J gene TRBJ2-1, with D possibly being TRBD1 (6 bases). Germline V lookup: CDR1 MGHDK, CDR2 SYGVNS. This CDR3 contains 12 residues. Trimming cost V 9 bases and J 5 bases, with 11 bases left between them. The CDR3 reads CASGQSNNEQFF. CDR3 DNA: TGTGCCAGTGGACAGAGCAACAATGAGCAGTTCTTC.

V is TRBV10-2 and J is TRBJ2-1; D gene ambiguous. Germline CDR1 is WSHSY and CDR2 is SAAADI. Trimming cost V 0 bases and J 6 bases, with 9 bases left between them. The CDR3 loop spans 14 amino acids. The CDR3 is CASSESPGGNEQFF. CDR3 nucleotide sequence: TGCGCCAGCAGTGAGTCGCCAGGCGGCAATGAGCAGTTCTTC.

This clonotype was counted at least ten times. The rearrangement uses TRBV13 and TRBJ1-1, with a tentative D call TRBD1 (5 bases). The CDR3 runs 14 residues. Trimming stripped 5 bases from V and 5 bases from J, with 15 bases between. Germline lookup yields CDR1 PRHDT and CDR2 FYEKMQ (reference sequence). In DNA form, the CDR3 reads TGTGCCAGCAGCCAGGGAAAGGGGAGGACTGAAGCTTTCTTT. This sequence encodes CASSQGKGRTEAFF.

This clonotype was seen a few times. CDR3 DNA sequence: TGTGCCAGCAGCTTAGGGGGACGGGGGAACACTGAAGCTTTCTTT. It is translated as CASSLGGRGNTEAFF. The V gene is TRBV7-2, the J gene TRBJ1-1; TRBD1 might be the D (5 bases). The CDR3 extends over 15 amino acids. Germline lookup yields CDR1 SGHTA and CDR2 FQGNSA. V lost 1 base and J lost 1, with 10 bases in between.

This sequence joins TRBV6-1 and TRBJ1-3; the D is unclear. This CDR3 is 15 amino acids long. The V end lost 7 bases, the J end lost 2 bases, and 15 bases lay between the germline ends. Germline V CDR1 and CDR2: MNHNS, SASEGT. This CDR3 is CASIGVSLAGNTIYF. Written as DNA, the CDR3 is TGTGCCAGCATTGGGGTTTCTTTGGCTGGAAACACCATATATTTT.

The CDR3, as DNA: TGTGCCAGCAGCCGCGAAAAGGCGACAGGGAATTCACCCCTCCACTTT. It is translated as CASSREKATGNSPLHF. The chain carries TRBV4-2 and TRBJ1-6, with 7 positions matching TRBD1. Germline-derived CDR1 and CDR2 are LGHNA and YNFKEQ. The J segment lost 7 bases and the V segment lost 4 bases, leaving 10 bases of the junction unmatched. The CDR3 runs to 16 residues.

This clonotype was found many times. The chain uses TRBV12-3 or TRBV12-4 and TRBJ2-3; D is unclear. Deletions cut 5 bases from V and 0 bases from J, with 15 bases between. This CDR3 is 16 amino acids long. This CDR3 reads CASSPGWSASTDTQYF. In DNA form, the CDR3 reads TGTGCCAGCAGTCCCGGGTGGAGTGCTAGCACAGATACGCAGTATTTT.

This clonotype was counted a few times. The chain recombines TRBV11-3 with TRBJ2-1; D tentatively reads TRBD1 or TRBD2 (5 bases each). The germline V gene has CDR1 SGHNT and CDR2 YENEEA. V shed 2 bases and J shed 13 bases, with 15 bases lying between them. The CDR3 extends over 13 amino acids. CDR3: CASSLSLGVLQFF. DNA for the CDR3: TGTGCCAGCAGCTTATCTTTGGGGGTACTCCAGTTCTTC.

This clonotype was counted ten times or more. The chain links TRBV12-3 or TRBV12-4 to TRBJ2-1, with 10 positions matching TRBD2. This CDR3 contains 16 residues. J lost 3 bases, V lost 7 bases, and 9 bases had no gene match. CDR3 residues: CASNLGLASLYNEQFF. CDR3 DNA: TGTGCCAGCAACCTGGGACTAGCGTCCCTCTACAATGAGCAGTTCTTC.

In DNA, the CDR3 is TGCAGTGCTAGCCGGCAGGGGCTAGGCTACACCTTC. Translating it yields CSASRQGLGYTF. This chain connects TRBV20-1 to TRBJ1-2; D is perhaps TRBD1 (6 bases). CDR3 size: 12 residues. The V end lost 3 bases, the J end lost 8 bases, and 13 bases lay between the germline ends. In germline, CDR1 is DFQATT, CDR2 SNEGSKA (reference sequence).

In this sample, this clonotype turned up many times. This chain uses TRBV29-1 with TRBJ2-1; 7 positions match TRBD2. The CDR3 is 15 amino acids. Germline CDR1 reads SQVTM; CDR2 reads ANQGSEA. Trimming cost V 4 bases and J 1 base; bases outside gene matches: 7. CDR3 nucleotide sequence: TGCAGCGTTGCCCCCAGCGGGGTTTCCTACAATGAGCAGTTCTTC. This gives the protein CSVAPSGVSYNEQFF.

This clonotype has a handful of counts. This rearrangement joins TRBV20-1 to TRBJ1-5; D gene ambiguous. The CDR3 is 12 residues long. CDR1 and CDR2 (germline): DFQATT, SNEGSKA (reference sequence). V dropped 3 bases and J dropped 0 bases, with 3 bases sitting between them. Here the CDR3 DNA reads TGCAGTGCTAGTTCTAGCAATCAGCCCCAGCATTTT. Its protein product is CSASSSNQPQHF.

This clonotype was picked up many times. The chain uses TRBV27 and TRBJ1-1, with TRBD1 as a possible D gene (5 bases). CDR3 length: 15 residues. The ends were cut back, 3 bases at V and 2 bases at J, with 13 bases in the middle. The germline V gene has CDR1 MNHEY and CDR2 SMNVEV (reference sequence). CDR3 loop: CASSFGSGYNTEAFF. The CDR3, as DNA: TGTGCCAGCAGTTTTGGGTCAGGGTACAACACTGAAGCTTTCTTT.